This T cell receptor (beta chain) was identified in a study of blood T cells in healthy people across ages. This clonotype was detected once. At one boundary the junction diverges from the germline segment, which might be a read error. The CDR3 spans 14 residues. Germline loops: CDR1 LGHDT, CDR2 YNNKEL (reference sequence). Samples each had at least 5.5 micrograms of total RNA extracted. It was with a sample-barcoded 5' primer and a J-beta primer mix that a second PCR of about 6 to 12 cycles was run. TCRdb itself ran the 5' RACE reads through MiXCR, one entry per CDR3 protein. The sample contains 1.5 million to 2 million distinct CDR3 sequences, roughly 32% of which appear only once.

The TCR sequence derives from a woman aged 30 to 39 in good health. V gene TRBV3-1 combines with J gene TRBJ2-7; 7 bases match TRBD1. The material sequenced was blood. The CDR3 DNA reads TGTGTCAGCAGCCGGGACAGCCTCACCTACGAGCAGTACTTC. This translates into CVSSRDSLTYEQYF.